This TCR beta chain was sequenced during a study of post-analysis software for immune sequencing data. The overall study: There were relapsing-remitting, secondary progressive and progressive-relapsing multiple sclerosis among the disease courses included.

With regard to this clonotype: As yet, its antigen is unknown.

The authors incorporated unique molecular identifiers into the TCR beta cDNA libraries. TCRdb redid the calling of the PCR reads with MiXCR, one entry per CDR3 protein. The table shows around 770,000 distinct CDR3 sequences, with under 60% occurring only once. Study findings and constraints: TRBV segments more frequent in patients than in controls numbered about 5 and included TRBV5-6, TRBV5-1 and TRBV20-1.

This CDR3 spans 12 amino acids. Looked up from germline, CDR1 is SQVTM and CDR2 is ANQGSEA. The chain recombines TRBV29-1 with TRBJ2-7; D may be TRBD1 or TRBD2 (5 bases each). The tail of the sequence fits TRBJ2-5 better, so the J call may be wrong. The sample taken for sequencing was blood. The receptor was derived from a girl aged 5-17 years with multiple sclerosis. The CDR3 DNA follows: TGCAGCGCGGAAGTTGGGACGGAGACCCAGTACTTC. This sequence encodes CSAEVGTETQYF.